This T cell receptor (beta chain) was captured by sequencing in a study of identical twins. The ends were cut back, 4 bases at V and 6 bases at J, with 13 bases in the middle. The CDR3 spans 14 residues. From germline, CDR1 is SGHVS and CDR2 FNYEAQ. On this clonotype itself: Antigen: not known.

Broader study findings: Possibly, invariant MAIT and iNKT cells partly confounded zero-insertion analyses. Whereas memory repertoires showed no such difference, abundant cord blood beta clonotypes carried fewer insertions.

TCRdb recomputed calls from the 5' RACE reads with MiXCR, one row per CDR3 protein. Here the sample spans some 590,000 distinct CDR3 sequences, 9% to 10% being singletons. Healthy Caucasian donors formed the entire cohort. The data also belong to a second study, concerning yellow fever vaccine responses in identical twins.

Sequencing used PBMCs. The chain has TRBV7-6 and TRBJ2-1; D is unclear. This TCR came from a woman younger than 35 in good health. The CDR3 loop is CASSSRLGRNEQFF. CDR3 sequence (DNA): TGTGCCAGCAGCTCCCGACTGGGCCGCAATGAGCAGTTCTTC.